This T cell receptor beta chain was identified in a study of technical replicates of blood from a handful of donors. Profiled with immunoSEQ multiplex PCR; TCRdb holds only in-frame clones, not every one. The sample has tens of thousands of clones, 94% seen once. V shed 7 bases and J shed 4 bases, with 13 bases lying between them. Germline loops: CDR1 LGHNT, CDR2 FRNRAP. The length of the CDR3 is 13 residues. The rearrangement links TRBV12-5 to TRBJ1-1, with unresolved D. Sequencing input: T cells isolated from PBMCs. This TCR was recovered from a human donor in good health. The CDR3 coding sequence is TGTGCTAGTGTTAATGGGCAATTCACTGAAGCTTTCTTT. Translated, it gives CASVNGQFTEAFF.